Reported below is one TCR beta chain. It lacks a known antigen. Base quality data are lacking; no much larger clone is found one base away. The data belong to a study of early T cells in non-severe SARS-CoV-2 infection (dated by TCRdb to the early 2020s). About the investigation overall: Because TCR sequencing relied on bulk RNA taken from unsorted whole blood, pairing of alpha and beta chains was not possible. The full study reports these points: Matching against VDJdb was skewed toward anti-spike CD8 responses, likely underestimated virus-specific expansions, and missed private and CD4 specificities.

Libraries were made using 5' RACE. The sequencer listed for this sample is NextSeq 500. In the TCR library protocol, unique molecular identifiers were attached to individual cDNA molecules to correct for PCR bias and sequencing error. Sequencing covered both TCR alpha and beta chains, and within each sample the abundances of alpha and beta sequences were tightly co-correlated. The original methods were these. Decombinator V4 was used to annotate TCR sequences for V gene, J gene and CDR3. TCRs were defined as expanded if a significant change between any two time points was detected under a Poisson model with p below 0.0001. TCR abundances were normalised to the total number of TCRs sequenced per sample and were expressed as counts per million. TRAV1-2 paired with TRAJ12, TRAJ20 or TRAJ33 defined MAIT TCRs, while TRAV10 paired with TRAJ18 defined iNKT TCRs. VDJdb, accessed 1 November 2021, was searched for CMV, EBV and SARS-CoV-2 annotated TCRs, with TCRs annotated for multiple antigens excluded. TCRdb reprocessing: public reads trimmed at Q25 with fastp, clones called with MiXCR, in-frame beta chains kept. Each entry is one CDR3 protein sequence, shown with its most common DNA and genes. These V and J calls rely on TCRdb rather than the paper's analysis. Across this sample there are tens of thousands of distinct CDR3 sequences, with roughly 12% seen only once. The ten top clones hold around 1.5% of the sample.

CDR1 and CDR2 are drawn from the germline V gene (reference sequence): SEHNR, FQNEAQ. The CDR3, from cysteine to phenylalanine, totals 15 residues. Here the CDR3 DNA is all that survives: 45 bases in frame from base 1. V and J are truncated by 1 base and 7 bases respectively, leaving an intervening sequence of 13 bases. Set within a cohort of healthcare workers in London, UK, this nested case-control study involved weekly PCR testing of nasopharyngeal swabs along with blood sampling. Healthcare workers were recruited between 23 and 31 March 2020, during the week of the UK lockdown, and were followed weekly for up to roughly 15 weeks.

The chain was built from TRBV7-9 and TRBJ2-2, with no confident D gene call. The clonotype comes from an adult who was a healthcare worker with PCR-confirmed SARS-CoV-2 infection or an uninfected control (not recorded which). This material consisted of whole blood, taken at baseline. CDR3 reads: CASSLVKALNGELFF. The DNA sequence is TGTGCCAGCAGCTTAGTCAAGGCTCTTAACGGGGAGCTGTTTTTT.